This T cell receptor (beta chain) was observed in a study of beta chain features in type 1 diabetes. Study-level results: Among patients with Type 1 diabetes, TCRB CDR3s were moderately but significantly shorter in every one of the four CD4+ subsets.

On this clone itself: As yet, its antigen is unknown.

The study reverse transcribed the entire isolated RNA, so it sequenced expressed TCRB transcripts. TCRdb keeps only in-frame clones here, not all; method: immunoSEQ multiplex PCR. The table has about 170,000 clones, around 7.9% seen once. CDR1 and CDR2 from the germline V gene are MNHEY and SMNVEV (reference sequence). Trimming cost V 1 base and J 8 bases; bases outside gene matches: 4. CDR3 size: 14 residues. This chain connects TRBV27 to TRBJ1-4; TRBD1 matches 7 bases. The specimen was central memory CD4+ T cells from blood. The TCR sequence derives from a man aged 18 to 35 with type 1 diabetes. CDR3 in amino acids: CASSLWQGDEKLFF. The CDR3 DNA reads as TGTGCCAGCAGTTTATGGCAGGGGGACGAAAAACTGTTTTTT.